The clone carrying this TCR beta chain was found a few times. The target antigen is unknown. In germline, CDR1 is MDHEN, CDR2 SYDVKM. The CDR3 is made up of 14 amino acids. Trimming pared 2 bases from V and 2 bases from J, leaving 9 bases between. The record originates from a study of cytomegalovirus exposure and HLA in healthy donors. Regarding the study as a whole: As a later analysis revealed, the rate of TCR association differed by HLA locus, with DRB1 most and HLA-C fewest.

The primer mix had 60 Vbeta and 13 Jbeta primers. Sequencing was performed with immunoSEQ multiplex PCR; in TCRdb, only in-frame clones are kept and a portion is missing. The sample contains approximately 140,000 clones, 78% of which appear only once. The rearrangement uses TRBV28 and TRBJ1-2; no definite D call. The sample consisted of PBMCs. The TCR was taken from a woman between 40 and 50 years old in good health and CMV-seronegative. The CDR3 nucleotides read TGTGCCAGCAGTTTAGGTTCGGGAAACTATGGCTACACCTTC. Amino acid sequence: CASSLGSGNYGYTF.